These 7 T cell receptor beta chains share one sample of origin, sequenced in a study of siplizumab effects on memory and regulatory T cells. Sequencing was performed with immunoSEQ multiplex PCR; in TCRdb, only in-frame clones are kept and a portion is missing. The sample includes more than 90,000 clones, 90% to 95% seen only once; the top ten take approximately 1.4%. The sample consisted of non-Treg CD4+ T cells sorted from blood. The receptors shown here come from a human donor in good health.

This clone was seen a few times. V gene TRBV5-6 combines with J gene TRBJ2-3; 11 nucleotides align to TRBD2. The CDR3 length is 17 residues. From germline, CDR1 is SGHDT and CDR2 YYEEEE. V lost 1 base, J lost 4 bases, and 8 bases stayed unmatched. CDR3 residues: CASSLTTSGSKSDTQYF. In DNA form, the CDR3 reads TGTGCCAGCAGCTTGACTACTAGCGGGAGTAAATCAGATACGCAGTATTTT. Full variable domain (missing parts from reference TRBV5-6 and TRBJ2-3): DAGVTQSPTHLIKTRGQQVTLRCSPKSGHDTVSWYQQALGQGPQFIFQYYEEEERQRGNFPDRFSGHQFPNYSSELNVNALLLGDSALYLCASSLTTSGSKSDTQYFGPGTRLTVL.

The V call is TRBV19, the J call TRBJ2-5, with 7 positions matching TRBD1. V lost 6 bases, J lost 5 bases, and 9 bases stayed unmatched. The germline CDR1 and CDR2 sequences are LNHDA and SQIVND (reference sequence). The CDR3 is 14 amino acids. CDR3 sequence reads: CASSMRTGGETQYF. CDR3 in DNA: TGTGCCAGTAGCATGCGGACAGGCGGGGAGACCCAGTACTTC.

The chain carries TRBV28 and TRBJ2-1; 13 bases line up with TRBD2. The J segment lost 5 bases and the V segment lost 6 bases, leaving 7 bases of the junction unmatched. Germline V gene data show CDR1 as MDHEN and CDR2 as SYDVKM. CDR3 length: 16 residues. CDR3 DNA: TGTGCCAGCAGACTCGGGACTAGCGGGACTAACAATGAGCAGTTCTTC. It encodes CASRLGTSGTNNEQFF.

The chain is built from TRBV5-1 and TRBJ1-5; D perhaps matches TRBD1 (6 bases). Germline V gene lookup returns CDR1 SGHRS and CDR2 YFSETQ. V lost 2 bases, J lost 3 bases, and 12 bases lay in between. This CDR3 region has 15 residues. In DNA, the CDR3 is TGCGCCAGCAGCTTAAGTCCAGGGGTCAATCAGCCCCAGCATTTT. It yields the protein CASSLSPGVNQPQHF.

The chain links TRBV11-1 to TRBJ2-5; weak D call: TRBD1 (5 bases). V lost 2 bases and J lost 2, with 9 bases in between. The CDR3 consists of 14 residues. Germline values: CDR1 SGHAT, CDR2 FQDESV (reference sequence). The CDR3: CASSLRGTQETQYF. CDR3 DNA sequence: TGTGCCAGCAGCTTAAGGGGAACTCAAGAGACCCAGTACTTC.

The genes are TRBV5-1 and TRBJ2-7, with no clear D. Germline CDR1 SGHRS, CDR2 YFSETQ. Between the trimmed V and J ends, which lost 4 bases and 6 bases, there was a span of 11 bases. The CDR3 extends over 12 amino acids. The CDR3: CASSTALGEQYF. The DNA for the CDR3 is TGCGCCAGCAGCACCGCCCTAGGCGAGCAGTACTTC.

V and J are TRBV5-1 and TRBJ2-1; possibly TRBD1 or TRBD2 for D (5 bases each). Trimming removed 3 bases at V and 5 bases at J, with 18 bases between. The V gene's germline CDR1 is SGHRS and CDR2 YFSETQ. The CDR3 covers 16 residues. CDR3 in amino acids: CASSSFQDRGDNEQFF. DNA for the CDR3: TGCGCCAGCAGCTCGTTCCAGGATAGAGGGGACAATGAGCAGTTCTTC.